This T cell receptor (beta chain) came from a study of T cell repertoires in cytomegalovirus infection. Overall study: As its CMV epitopes, the study selected recently identified HLA-C-restricted and well-studied HLA-B-restricted targets. Public TCR beta signatures were indicative of both CMV infection and a matching HLA type. The study's findings and limits: Cumulative frequency of public TCR beta families picked out carriers of CMV plus the relevant HLA. What dominated the ex vivo response were HLA-C-restricted CMV-specific TCR beta clonotypes.

CDR3 length: 11 amino acids. Trimming stripped 6 bases from V and 5 bases from J, with 5 bases between. Germline V gene lookup returns CDR1 MNHNS and CDR2 SASEGT. From the reads, TCRdb called clonotypes with MiXCR, one entry per CDR3 protein. The sample lists 250,000 to 300,000 distinct CDR3 sequences, under 25% occurring once. This clonotype was seen repeatedly, ten times or more. Its antigen is not known. The material sequenced was cultured PBMCs, taken from culture after CMV antigen stimulation. This chain links TRBV6-1 with TRBJ2-4, with no clear D. The TCR sequence derives from a human donor in good health (CMV status not recorded). Some clones in this sample may be carry-over from other donors' samples. The CDR3 is CASSEQNIQYF. CDR3 nucleotide sequence: TGTGCCAGCAGCGAACAAAACATTCAGTACTTC.